What follows are 9 T cell receptor beta chains derived from one specimen sequenced in a study of radiotherapy plus CTLA-4 blockade in lung cancer. Clones were sequenced by immunoSEQ multiplex PCR, and TCRdb holds only the in-frame ones, with some missing. The sample carries around 80,000 clones, under 85% recorded once. The sequenced sample was peripheral blood, obtained from a patient treated with radiotherapy plus ipilimumab. The receptors stem from a human donor with non-small cell lung cancer who had stable disease on radiotherapy plus ipilimumab.

The chain employs TRBV27 and TRBJ2-6; no clear D. Trimming took 3 bases from V and 1 from J, leaving 7 bases between them. Per germline, CDR1 MNHEY and CDR2 SMNVEV (reference sequence). The CDR3 consists of 15 residues. The CDR3 protein is CASSFHHSGANVLTF. The CDR3 DNA is TGTGCCAGCAGTTTCCATCATTCTGGGGCCAACGTCCTGACTTTC.

This rearrangement joins TRBV30 to TRBJ1-4, with a possible D match to TRBD1 (5 bases). Trimming pared 2 bases from V and 3 bases from J, leaving 7 bases between. CDR3 length equals 13 residues. Germline CDR1 reads GTSNPN; CDR2 reads SVGIG (reference sequence). The chain's CDR3 is CAWSMGANEKLFF. DNA for the CDR3: TGTGCCTGGAGTATGGGGGCTAATGAAAAACTGTTTTTT.

This chain joins TRBV30 and TRBJ1-1; D call uncertain. This CDR3 has 13 residues. Germline CDR1 reads GTSNPN; CDR2 reads SVGIG (reference sequence). V dropped 2 bases and J dropped 0 bases, with 7 bases sitting between them. CDR3 region: CAWSPDLNTEAFF. The CDR3 coding sequence is TGTGCCTGGAGTCCGGATTTGAACACTGAAGCTTTCTTT.

The chain links TRBV10-2 to TRBJ2-4; TRBD1 agrees at 8 bases. The germline V gene encodes CDR1 WSHSY and CDR2 SAAADI. The CDR3 is 15 residues long. J lost 3 bases, V lost 2 bases, and 3 bases had no gene match. This chain's CDR3 is CASSEPGQGKNIQYF. The DNA of the CDR3 is TGCGCCAGCAGTGAGCCCGGACAGGGCAAAAACATTCAGTACTTC.

The chain is built from TRBV29-1 and TRBJ2-2; 9 positions match TRBD2. CDR3 size: 12 residues. Germline CDR1 reads SQVTM; CDR2 reads ANQGSEA. CDR3 coding DNA: TGCCCGCGGGGGGGCCGAACCGGGGAGCTGTTTTTT. Encoded protein: CPRGGRTGELFF.

Turning to this clone: Other DNA sequences in this sample translate to the same CDR3. The V gene is TRBV19, the J gene TRBJ2-7; TRBD2 might be the D (7 bases). Germline V lookup: CDR1 LNHDA, CDR2 SQIVND (reference sequence). The CDR3 totals 16 residues. V lost 0 bases and J lost 4, with 16 bases in between. The chain's CDR3 is CASSIERRGPPYEQYF. The CDR3 DNA is TGTGCCAGTAGTATAGAACGGCGGGGGCCCCCTTACGAGCAGTACTTC.

The chain links TRBV7-8 to TRBJ2-7, with TRBD2 identical over 7 bases. Germline V lookup: CDR1 SGHVS, CDR2 FQNEAQ. The CDR3 sequence is 12 residues long. V was clipped by 4 bases and J by 6 bases; unmatched bases: 3. The CDR3 loop reads CASSSGLVEQYF. CDR3 sequence (DNA): TGTGCCAGCAGCTCCGGACTAGTCGAGCAGTACTTC.

The genes are TRBV6-5 and TRBJ1-5, with 7 bases lining up with TRBD1. CDR1 and CDR2 from the germline V gene are MNHEY and SVGAGI. V shed 6 bases, J shed 2 bases, and the junction held 4 bases outside the gene matches. This CDR3 comprises 14 residues. This chain's CDR3 is CASSPDRGNQPQHF. The CDR3 DNA is TGTGCCAGCAGCCCCGACAGGGGCAATCAGCCCCAGCATTTT.

The chain couples TRBV10-3 to TRBJ2-7, with D hard to call. The germline V gene has CDR1 ENHRY and CDR2 SYGVKD. The CDR3 consists of 14 residues. V was pared by 10 bases and J by 4 bases, with 20 bases between. CDR3 sequence (DNA): TGTGCCACGTCGACGGCCTTGGTCGGGTACGAGCAGTACTTC. Translated: CATSTALVGYEQYF.